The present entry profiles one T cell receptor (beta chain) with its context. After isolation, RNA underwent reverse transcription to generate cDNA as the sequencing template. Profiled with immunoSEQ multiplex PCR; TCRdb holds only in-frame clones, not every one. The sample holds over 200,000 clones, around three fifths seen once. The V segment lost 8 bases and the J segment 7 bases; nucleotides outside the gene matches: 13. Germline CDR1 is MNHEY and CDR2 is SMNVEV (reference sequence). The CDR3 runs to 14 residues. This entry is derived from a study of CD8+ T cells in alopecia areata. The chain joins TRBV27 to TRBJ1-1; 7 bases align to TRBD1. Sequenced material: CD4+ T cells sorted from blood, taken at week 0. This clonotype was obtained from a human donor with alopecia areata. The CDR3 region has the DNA TGTGCCAGCTCGCAAAGGGGCAGGGGGAGTGAAGCTTTCTTT. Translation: CASSQRGRGSEAFF.